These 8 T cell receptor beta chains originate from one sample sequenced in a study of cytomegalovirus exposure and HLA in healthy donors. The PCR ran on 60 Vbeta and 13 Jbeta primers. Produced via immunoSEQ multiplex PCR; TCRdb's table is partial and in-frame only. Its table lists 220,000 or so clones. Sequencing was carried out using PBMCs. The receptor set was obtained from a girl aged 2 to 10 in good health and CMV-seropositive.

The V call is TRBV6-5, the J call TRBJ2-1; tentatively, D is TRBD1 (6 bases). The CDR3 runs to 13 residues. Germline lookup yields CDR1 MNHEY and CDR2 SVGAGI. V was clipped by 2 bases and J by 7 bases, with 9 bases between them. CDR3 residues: CASSYVTGNEQFF. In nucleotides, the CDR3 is TGTGCCAGCAGTTACGTCACAGGGAATGAGCAGTTCTTC.

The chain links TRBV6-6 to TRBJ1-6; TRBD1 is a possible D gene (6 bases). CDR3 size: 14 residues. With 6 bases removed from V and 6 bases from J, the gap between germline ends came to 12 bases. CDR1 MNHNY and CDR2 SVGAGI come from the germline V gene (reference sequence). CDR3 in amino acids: CASRIQGFNSPLHF. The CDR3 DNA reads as TGTGCCAGCAGGATTCAGGGGTTTAATTCACCCCTCCACTTT.

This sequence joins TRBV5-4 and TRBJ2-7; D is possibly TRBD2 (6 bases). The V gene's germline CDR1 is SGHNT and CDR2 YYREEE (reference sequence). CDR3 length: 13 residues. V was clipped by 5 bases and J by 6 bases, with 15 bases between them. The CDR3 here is CASSGGTRLEQYF. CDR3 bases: TGTGCCAGCAGTGGCGGGACGAGGCTCGAGCAGTACTTC.

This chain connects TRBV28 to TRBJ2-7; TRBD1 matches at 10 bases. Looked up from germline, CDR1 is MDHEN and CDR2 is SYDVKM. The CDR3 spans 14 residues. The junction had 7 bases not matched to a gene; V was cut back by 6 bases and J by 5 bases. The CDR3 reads CASSQTGGGHEQYF. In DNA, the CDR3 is TGTGCCAGCAGCCAGACAGGGGGCGGGCACGAGCAGTACTTC.

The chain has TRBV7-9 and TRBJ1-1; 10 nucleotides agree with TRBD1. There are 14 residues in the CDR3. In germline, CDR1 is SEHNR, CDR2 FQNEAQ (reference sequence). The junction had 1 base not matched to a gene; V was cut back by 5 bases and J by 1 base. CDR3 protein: CASSRQGANTEAFF. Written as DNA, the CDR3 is TGTGCCAGCAGCCGACAGGGGGCGAACACTGAAGCTTTCTTT.

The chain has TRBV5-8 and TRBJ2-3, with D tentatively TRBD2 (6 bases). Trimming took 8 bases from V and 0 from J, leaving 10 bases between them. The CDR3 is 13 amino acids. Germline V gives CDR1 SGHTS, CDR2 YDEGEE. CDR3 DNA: TGTGCCAGAAGGACTACTAGCACAGATACGCAGTATTTT. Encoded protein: CARRTTSTDTQYF.

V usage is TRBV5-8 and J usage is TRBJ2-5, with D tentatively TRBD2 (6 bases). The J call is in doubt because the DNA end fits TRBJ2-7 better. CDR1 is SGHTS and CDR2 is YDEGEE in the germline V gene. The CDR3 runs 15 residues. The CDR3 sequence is CASSTGGIRDREQYF. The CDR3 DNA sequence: TGTGCCAGCAGCACCGGGGGTATACGGGATCGCGAGCAGTACTTC.

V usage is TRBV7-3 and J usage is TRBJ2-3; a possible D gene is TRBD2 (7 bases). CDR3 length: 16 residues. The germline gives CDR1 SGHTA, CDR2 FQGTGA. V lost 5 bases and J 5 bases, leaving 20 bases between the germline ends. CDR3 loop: CASSRGGGPTIDTQYF. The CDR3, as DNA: TGTGCCAGCAGCCGAGGGGGGGGACCGACAATAGATACGCAGTATTTT.